Below, 20 T cell receptor beta chains from the same sample are listed, as sequenced in a study of T cells in Graves' hyperthyroidism and ophthalmopathy. Amplified TCR beta CDR3 regions derived from RNA transcripts. The TCR CDR3 was amplified in a first-round RT-PCR using the HTBI primer set. TCRdb processed the multiplex PCR reads anew with MiXCR; each CDR3 protein has one entry. The profile covers approximately 590,000 distinct CDR3 sequences, with about 45% appearing a single time and about 7.9% taken by the ten largest. Sequencing was carried out using peripheral blood or thyroid tissue (not recorded which). These receptors all come from a woman younger than 30 with Graves' hyperthyroidism.

The chain recombines TRBV19 with TRBJ2-7; D gene uncertain. CDR1 is LNHDA and CDR2 is SQIVND in the germline V gene (reference sequence). The CDR3 runs 16 residues. The germline V and J ends were trimmed by 7 bases and 4 bases, with 23 bases remaining between them. The CDR3 protein is CASNLRWGQTIYEQYF. The CDR3 DNA reads TGTGCCAGTAACCTCCGGTGGGGTCAGACCATTTACGAGCAGTACTTC.

The chain employs TRBV7-8 and TRBJ1-3; no reliable D call. V lost 2 bases and J 0 bases, leaving 14 bases between the germline ends. CDR1 and CDR2 from the germline V gene are SGHVS and FQNEAQ. CDR3 length: 17 amino acids. DNA of the CDR3: TGTGCCAGCAGCTTAATCGTGACGGTTAACTCTGGAAACACCATATATTTT. It specifies CASSLIVTVNSGNTIYF.

This clonotype was observed a handful of times. J is TRBJ2-2 and V is TRBV10-3, with D tentatively TRBD2 (6 bases). V shed 10 bases and J shed 7 bases, with 22 bases lying between them. Per the germline V gene, CDR1 is ENHRY and CDR2 is SYGVKD. The CDR3 consists of 15 residues. The CDR3 loop reads CASRPGTPKDGELFF. The DNA for the CDR3 is TGTGCCAGCAGGCCCGGGACTCCCAAAGACGGGGAGCTGTTTTTT.

This chain uses TRBV7-2 with TRBJ1-3, with TRBD1 as a possible D gene (6 bases). This CDR3 is 15 amino acids long. The germline gives CDR1 SGHTA, CDR2 FQGNSA. V was shortened by 5 bases and J by 1 base, with 12 bases between the two germline ends. DNA of the CDR3: TGTGCCAGCAGCCGAAGACAGGCTTCTGGAAACACCATATATTTT. It translates to CASSRRQASGNTIYF.

This chain links TRBV7-2 with TRBJ2-2, with D hard to call. The CDR3 has 16 amino acids. The V gene lost 3 bases and the J gene lost 4 bases, with 15 bases spanning the gap. Germline V gene data show CDR1 as SGHTA and CDR2 as FQGNSA. CDR3: CASSFVSGPFTGELFF. CDR3 nucleotide sequence: TGTGCCAGCAGCTTCGTTAGTGGCCCTTTCACCGGGGAGCTGTTTTTT.

The chain employs TRBV7-2 and TRBJ1-3; 9 bases fit TRBD1. Per germline, CDR1 SGHTA and CDR2 FQGNSA. The length of the CDR3 is 17 residues. The V and J ends lost 3 bases and 4 bases, in that order; junction bases with no gene match: 10. The CDR3 DNA follows: TGTGCCAGCAGCTTGCCCCGTCGGACAGGGGCGGGAAACACCATATATTTT. It yields the protein CASSLPRRTGAGNTIYF.

The chain recombines TRBV11-1 with TRBJ1-6, with 8 bases identical to TRBD1. The CDR3 spans 15 residues. J was trimmed by 9 bases and V by 5 bases; bases with no gene match: 9. Germline-derived CDR1 and CDR2 are SGHAT and FQDESV (reference sequence). CDR3 amino acids: CASSPKGQGISPLHF. As DNA, the CDR3 is TGTGCCAGCAGCCCAAAAGGACAGGGAATTTCACCCCTCCACTTT.

This clonotype was observed a handful of times. The chain combines TRBV20-1 with TRBJ1-4; D remains ambiguous. V dropped 3 bases and J dropped 5 bases, with 10 bases sitting between them. The CDR3 covers 13 residues. In germline, CDR1 is DFQATT, CDR2 SNEGSKA (reference sequence). The CDR3 sequence: CSASEPPNEKLFF. The CDR3 DNA sequence: TGCAGTGCTAGTGAACCGCCGAATGAAAAACTGTTTTTT.

There are a few counts of this clonotype. The V and J genes are TRBV12-3 or TRBV12-4 and TRBJ1-2; D is ambiguous. This CDR3 region has 15 residues. The germline V and J ends were trimmed by 1 base and 5 bases, with 14 bases remaining between them. The DNA of the CDR3 is TGTGCCAGCAGTTTAGAGGGCAGGTCGTGGTATGGCTACACCTTC. Amino acids: CASSLEGRSWYGYTF.

This clonotype was recorded at least ten times. The V and J genes are TRBV10-3 and TRBJ2-7, with D hard to call. The germline gives CDR1 ENHRY, CDR2 SYGVKD. CDR3 length equals 13 residues. V was pared by 6 bases and J by 2 bases, with 11 bases between. The DNA for the CDR3 is TGTGCCATCAGATCGGACGGAGCCTACGAGCAGTACTTC. This sequence encodes CAIRSDGAYEQYF.

Only a few counts were recorded for this clonotype. The V call is TRBV6-2 or TRBV6-3, the J call TRBJ1-2, with 7 bases identical to TRBD1. V shed 0 bases and J 2 bases; nucleotides not matched to a gene: 12. This CDR3 comprises 18 residues. The V gene's germline CDR1 is MNHEY and CDR2 SVGEGT. The CDR3 loop reads CASSYSQGQPLGNYGYTF. For the CDR3, the DNA is TGTGCCAGCAGTTACTCGCAGGGACAGCCACTTGGAAACTATGGCTACACCTTC.

The chain recombines TRBV20-1 with TRBJ2-7, with D perhaps TRBD2 (5 bases). V was clipped by 1 base and J by 6 bases, with 13 bases between them. Germline assignment: CDR1 DFQATT and CDR2 SNEGSKA (reference sequence). This CDR3 comprises 13 residues. For the CDR3, the DNA is TGCAGTGCTAGAGCGGACTTCACCTTCGAGCAGTACTTC. Translating it yields CSARADFTFEQYF.

Concerning this clonotype itself: A much larger clone lies a single base off, so this may be a read error. This chain joins TRBV15 and TRBJ2-2; D is unresolved. The CDR3 totals 14 residues. V lost 0 bases, J lost 7 bases, and 9 bases lay in between. Germline V lookup: CDR1 LNHNV, CDR2 YYDKDF (reference sequence). CDR3 sequence (DNA): TGTGCCACCAGCAGAGAACTGGGCATCGGGGAGCTGTTTTTT. As protein: CATSRELGIGELFF. Full variable domain (rest looked up from reference TRBV15 and TRBJ2-2): DAMVIQNPRYQVTQFGKPVTLSCSQTLNHNVMYWYQQKSSQAPKLLFHYYDKDFNNEADTPDNFQSRRPNTSFCFLDIRSPGLGDTAMYLCATSRELGIGELFFGEGSRLTVL.

This clonotype was counted between two and nine times. The junction and the germline gene differ at one end; a read error may be behind it. The V call is TRBV10-3, the J call TRBJ2-7; D is perhaps TRBD2 (5 bases). The length of the CDR3 is 16 residues. CDR1 is ENHRY and CDR2 is SYGVKD in the germline V gene. The CDR3 nucleotides are TGTGCCAGCAGTTACTCCCCGCAGACTACTTGGTACGAGCAGTACTTC. This translates into CASSYSPQTTWYEQYF.

This chain joins TRBV2 and TRBJ2-7, with 9 bases lining up with TRBD2. The J segment lost 9 bases and the V segment lost 4 bases, leaving 4 bases of the junction unmatched. Germline CDR1 and CDR2: SNHLY and FYNNEI. CDR3 length equals 12 residues. The CDR3 DNA reads TGTGCCAGCAGTGGGCTGACTAGCGGGCAGTACTTC. Its translation is CASSGLTSGQYF.

This clonotype turned up a few times. The chain carries TRBV10-3 and TRBJ1-4; D ambiguous. This CDR3 contains 14 residues. The germline V gene has CDR1 ENHRY and CDR2 SYGVKD. V lost 10 bases, J lost 1 base, and 13 bases lay in between. The CDR3 DNA is TGTGCCAGCAGCGGAGGAGGAACTAATGAAAAACTGTTTTTT. It is translated as CASSGGGTNEKLFF.

The sample holds a few counts of this clonotype. The rearrangement uses TRBV2 and TRBJ1-4, with 7 bases that match TRBD1. Germline V gene sequence: CDR1 SNHLY, CDR2 FYNNEI. V lost 7 bases and J lost 4; bases outside the gene matches: 6. The CDR3 sequence is 14 residues long. CDR3 amino acids: CASKDRVINEKLFF. The CDR3 nucleotides read TGTGCCAGCAAAGACAGGGTTATTAATGAAAAACTGTTTTTT.

This clonotype was recorded many times. The chain combines TRBV10-2 with TRBJ1-5, with D possibly matching TRBD1 (5 bases). The CDR3 contains 13 residues. The V end lost 5 bases, the J end lost 6 bases, and 11 bases lay between the germline ends. Per germline, CDR1 WSHSY and CDR2 SAAADI. The CDR3 loop is CASSPGRGQPQHF. CDR3 sequence (DNA): TGCGCCAGCAGTCCAGGGAGAGGTCAGCCCCAGCATTTT.

Concerning this clonotype itself: One end of the junction is discordant with germline, which a read error may explain. The CDR3 spells CASSREGWTQYF. CDR3 DNA: TGCGCCAGCAGCCGAGAGGGGTGGACCCAGTACTTC. This chain uses TRBV7-2 with TRBJ2-5; the D gene could be TRBD1 or TRBD2 (5 bases each). Per germline, CDR1 SGHTA and CDR2 FQGNSA. CDR3 size: 12 residues.

This clonotype has at least ten counts. The J gene is TRBJ1-5, the V gene TRBV7-2; possibly TRBD1 for D (6 bases). This CDR3 spans 13 amino acids. Trimming took off 2 bases at V and 10 bases at J, with 12 bases between the two ends. CDR1 and CDR2 (germline): SGHTA, FQGNSA. The CDR3 DNA sequence: TGTGCCAGCAGCTTAACACCAGGGGAACCCCAGCATTTT. Its protein is CASSLTPGEPQHF.